This T cell receptor (beta chain) came from a study of vaccination effects on CD4 cells after COVID-19. Study summary: Subjects were given two BNT162b2 or mRNA-1273 vaccine doses. Study-level results: Early post-infection timepoints were absent, and convalescent patients were few. Both infection-induced and vaccine-induced clones contracted markedly at late post-vaccination timepoints.

V shed 5 bases, J shed 0 bases, and the junction held 7 bases outside the gene matches. The length of the CDR3 is 15 residues. Germline assignment: CDR1 SGHRS and CDR2 YFSETQ. Here immunoSEQ multiplex PCR was the method, and the copy in TCRdb shows in-frame clones only, minus some. The sample has about 54,000 clones; roughly 80% are singletons. After expansion with viral peptide pools in the ViraFEST assay, antigen-specific CD4+ T cells were sequenced. Investigators separated out CD4+ T cells once 9 to 11 days of culture had passed. Half the medium was swapped for IL-2 medium on days 3 and 7. Details on this clone: The antigen is undetermined.

The V gene is TRBV5-1, the J gene TRBJ1-1; 7 bases are a match to TRBD1. Here the sequenced sample was CD4+ T cells from PBMCs cultured with HCoV-229E spike peptides, taken before COVID-19 vaccination. This clonotype originated in a human donor who received a COVID-19 vaccine. The CDR3 DNA reads TGCGCCAGCAGGACGACAGGGAGGATGAACACTGAAGCTTTCTTT. Protein: CASRTTGRMNTEAFF.